This T cell receptor beta chain was found in a study of CD4 and CD8 cells across lung adenocarcinoma regions. This CDR3 comprises 15 residues. In germline, CDR1 is LGHDT, CDR2 YNNKEL (reference sequence). TCRdb processed the PCR reads anew with MiXCR; each CDR3 protein has one entry. The table records roughly 3,600 distinct CDR3 sequences, over 55% of them present only once. As concerns this clonotype: At one end the junction does not follow the germline gene, possibly because of a read error.

Sequences were obtained from CD8+ T cells from the margin of a lung tumor. The TCR sequence derives from a female donor with lung adenocarcinoma. The CD4 and CD8 labels of this study may be unreliable. The chain combines TRBV3-1 with TRBJ2-4; D is possibly TRBD1 or TRBD2 (5 bases each). CDR3 sequence (DNA): TGTGGCAGCAGCCCGGGGCTGTGGGCCAAAGATACTCAGTACTTC. Translation gives CGSSPGLWAKDTQYF.